The following is a T cell receptor beta chain sequence with its context. The antigen is not known. TCRdb itself ran the reads through MiXCR, one entry per CDR3 protein. The sample carries roughly 68,000 distinct CDR3 sequences, 20% recorded once. This entry comes from a study of T cell repertoires in cytomegalovirus infection. In the study overall: Recently identified HLA-C-restricted and well-studied HLA-B-restricted CMV epitopes were used. The public TCR beta signatures pointed to both CMV infection and matching HLA type.

Germline V gene data show CDR1 as SGHVS and CDR2 as FNYEAQ. There are 13 residues in the CDR3. V shed 11 bases and J shed 7 bases, with 18 bases lying between them. Study findings and constraints: Based on cumulative public TCR beta family frequency, carriers of CMV plus the relevant HLA were identified.

The rearrangement joins TRBV7-6 to TRBJ1-5, with D possibly being TRBD1 (6 bases). This specimen was CD8+ T cells from cultured PBMCs, taken from culture after CMV antigen stimulation. The receptor was isolated from a human donor in good health (CMV status not recorded). Some clones in this sample may be carry-over from other donors' samples. The CDR3 sequence is CAVDGRGGQPQHF. In DNA form, the CDR3 reads TGTGCCGTAGACGGCAGGGGAGGACAGCCCCAGCATTTT.